These 30 T cell receptor beta chains came from one sample sequenced in a study of T-cell memory formation after mild COVID-19. TCRdb ran MiXCR on the 5' RACE reads and lists one entry per CDR3 protein. Among about 160,000 distinct CDR3 sequences listed, roughly 31% were seen once. Input material: PBMCs or a T cell subset sorted from them (not recorded which). The receptors come from an adult woman who had mild COVID-19 (a few samples of this study predate the infection). Cell type and time point are not known.

The chain joins TRBV12-3 or TRBV12-4 to TRBJ2-7; TRBD1 matches at 7 bases. The CDR3 spans 14 residues. J gave up 1 base and V 5 bases, and 5 bases lay outside the gene matches. CDR3 in DNA: TGTGCCAGCAGTCCACCGGGACAGTCCTACGAGCAGTACTTC. Translation: CASSPPGQSYEQYF.

V usage is TRBV6-1 and J usage is TRBJ2-7; D uncertain. Germline V gene data show CDR1 as MNHNS and CDR2 as SASEGT. V lost 8 bases, J lost 2 bases, and 13 bases lay in between. The CDR3 is 13 amino acids. Here the CDR3 DNA reads TGTGCCAGCCAGAAACGGGCCACCTACGAGCAGTACTTC. Its protein is CASQKRATYEQYF.

The chain is built from TRBV4-3 and TRBJ2-1, with 14 bases that match TRBD2. The V gene's germline CDR1 is LGHNA and CDR2 YSLEER. CDR3 size: 15 residues. The trim removed 1 base at V and 8 bases at J, leaving 1 base unmatched. CDR3 protein: CASSQGTSGRYEQFF. The CDR3, as DNA: TGCGCCAGCAGCCAAGGGACTAGCGGGAGGTATGAGCAGTTCTTC.

By proportion, this clonotype is medium-sized (0.01 to 0.1%). J is TRBJ2-7 and V is TRBV29-1, with TRBD1 as a possible D gene (5 bases). The germline V gene has CDR1 SQVTM and CDR2 ANQGSEA. The CDR3 totals 11 residues. V was pared by 0 bases and J by 12 bases, with 12 bases between. Here the CDR3 reads CSVEDYGARYF. Written as DNA, the CDR3 is TGCAGCGTTGAAGATTATGGGGCTCGGTACTTC.

This clonotype has a handful of counts. This CDR3 reads CASSLARLAGGHTDTQYF. In DNA form, the CDR3 reads TGTGCCAGCAGCTTAGCTCGACTAGCGGGGGGCCACACAGATACGCAGTATTTT. This chain uses TRBV7-2 with TRBJ2-3; TRBD2 aligns across 13 bases. J lost 2 bases, V lost 0 bases, and 5 bases had no gene match. The germline V gene has CDR1 SGHTA and CDR2 FQGNSA. The CDR3 extends over 18 amino acids.

This clonotype was seen a few times. The chain recombines TRBV7-9 with TRBJ1-2; D not resolved. Trimming removed 6 bases at V and 4 bases at J, with 15 bases between. Germline V gene sequence: CDR1 SEHNR, CDR2 FQNEAQ (reference sequence). The CDR3 has 14 residues. This CDR3 reads CASSLQTGAYGYTF. The CDR3 DNA follows: TGTGCCAGCAGTCTACAGACGGGAGCCTATGGCTACACCTTC.

This clonotype was detected a few times. This chain uses TRBV12-3 or TRBV12-4 with TRBJ2-1, with D possibly called TRBD1 or TRBD2 (5 bases each). CDR3 length: 12 residues. V dropped 1 base and J dropped 15 bases, with 13 bases sitting between them. CDR3 sequence (DNA): TGTGCCAGCAGTTTAGAGGTCAGGGACCGGTTCTTC. Translated: CASSLEVRDRFF.

The chain combines TRBV12-3 or TRBV12-4 with TRBJ2-1, with D perhaps matching TRBD2 (6 bases). The CDR3 sequence is 15 residues long. Trimming removed 3 bases from V and 1 base from J, with 10 bases in between. Here the CDR3 DNA reads TGTGCCAGCAGTTTGGGGGGAGCGTCCTACAATGAGCAGTTCTTC. Translating gives CASSLGGASYNEQFF.

The V and J genes are TRBV29-1 and TRBJ1-1; D ambiguous. Germline CDR1 SQVTM, CDR2 ANQGSEA. V was cut by 3 bases and J by 6 bases, with 8 bases left in between. This CDR3 comprises 11 residues. Here the CDR3 reads CSVDAGAEAFF. CDR3 in DNA: TGCAGCGTTGACGCTGGGGCTGAAGCTTTCTTT.

The gene calls are TRBV7-9 and TRBJ2-7; 8 bases align to TRBD1. CDR1 is SEHNR, CDR2 FQNEAQ, per germline (reference sequence). The CDR3 spans 17 residues. With V trimmed by 5 bases and J by 6 bases, 18 bases remained unmatched. CDR3 sequence (DNA): TGTGCCAGCAGCGATGGGAAGACAGGGGAGGTTAATGGCGAGCAGTACTTC. This gives the protein CASSDGKTGEVNGEQYF.

This clonotype turned up a few times. This chain uses TRBV29-1 with TRBJ2-3; 7 bases are shared with TRBD2. In germline, CDR1 is SQVTM, CDR2 ANQGSEA. This CDR3 is 14 amino acids long. Unmatched junction bases numbered 6, after V lost 1 base and J lost 5 bases. The CDR3 loop reads CSVEGAGVGDTQYF. CDR3 bases: TGCAGCGTTGAAGGGGCGGGAGTGGGAGATACGCAGTATTTT.

In its sample, this clonotype was seen a few times. This chain uses TRBV30 with TRBJ2-7; 10 bases are shared with TRBD1. The CDR3 has 13 residues. CDR1 and CDR2 from the germline V gene are GTSNPN and SVGIG (reference sequence). With 6 bases clipped from V and 7 bases from J, the junction kept 9 bases outside the gene matches. DNA of the CDR3: TGTGCCTGCTACCGACAGGGGGCTTGGGAGCAGTACTTC. Residues: CACYRQGAWEQYF.

V usage is TRBV15 and J usage is TRBJ1-2; D is possibly TRBD1 (6 bases). CDR3 length equals 17 residues. Germline CDR1 reads LNHNV; CDR2 reads YYDKDF (reference sequence). V lost 3 bases to trimming and J lost 3 bases, with 20 bases between them. The CDR3 is CATSRGAAGEGYYGYTF. Written as DNA, the CDR3 is TGTGCCACCAGCAGGGGGGCGGCCGGAGAGGGGTACTATGGCTACACCTTC.

This clonotype was recorded a few times. The chain is built from TRBV14 and TRBJ2-1; 8 bases agree with TRBD2. Germline assignment: CDR1 SGHDN and CDR2 FVKESK. This CDR3 has 17 residues. The V segment lost 0 bases and the J segment 7 bases; nucleotides outside the gene matches: 11. The CDR3 DNA follows: TGTGCCAGCAGCCAAGAACGGATTGAGCGGGGGAGGAATGAGCAGTTCTTC. Its translation: CASSQERIERGRNEQFF.

This clonotype came up a few times. V usage is TRBV14 and J usage is TRBJ2-5; D is perhaps TRBD1 or TRBD2 (5 bases each). The CDR3 loop spans 15 amino acids. The germline V gene encodes CDR1 SGHDN and CDR2 FVKESK. V lost 4 bases, J lost 1 base, and 13 bases lay in between. CDR3 coding DNA: TGTGCCAGCAGCCGGGGGTTAGCCGCCCAAGAGACCCAGTACTTC. It codes for CASSRGLAAQETQYF.

In DNA, the CDR3 is TGCAGTGTTGAGGGAGGGACAGGTATCCTGAGAGACGAGCAGTACTTC. This encodes CSVEGGTGILRDEQYF. The chain combines TRBV20-1 with TRBJ2-7, with D possibly being TRBD1 (8 bases). CDR3 size: 16 residues. The V and J ends lost 7 bases and 5 bases respectively, with 27 bases between them. Germline V gene data show CDR1 as DFQATT and CDR2 as SNEGSKA (reference sequence).

This clonotype was counted a few times. CDR3 in DNA: TGTGCCAGCAGCTTAGCAGGACAGGGGGGAACTGAAGCTTTCTTT. Translated: CASSLAGQGGTEAFF. The chain uses TRBV7-6 and TRBJ1-1; 10 bases line up with TRBD1. V shed 0 bases and J 5 bases; nucleotides not matched to a gene: 3. Germline V gives CDR1 SGHVS, CDR2 FNYEAQ. The CDR3 extends over 15 amino acids.

This clonotype occurred a few times. The genes are TRBV12-3 or TRBV12-4 and TRBJ2-7, with D unresolved. Trimming took 3 bases from V and 0 from J, leaving 9 bases between them. The length of the CDR3 is 14 residues. For the CDR3, the DNA is TGTGCCAGCAGTTTTGATCGGTACTCCTACGAGCAGTACTTC. Protein sequence: CASSFDRYSYEQYF.

In this sample, this clonotype turned up a few times. The CDR3 sequence is CAWSPNTRTGGPYNEQFF. As DNA, the CDR3 is TGTGCCTGGAGTCCCAATACCCGGACAGGGGGCCCCTACAATGAGCAGTTCTTC. V gene TRBV30 combines with J gene TRBJ2-1, with TRBD1 identical over 11 bases. The ends lost 2 bases at V and 2 bases at J; junction bases unmatched: 11. From germline, CDR1 is GTSNPN and CDR2 SVGIG (reference sequence). The CDR3 covers 18 residues. Filled out from reference TRBV30 and TRBJ2-1, the complete variable domain reads SQTIHQWPATLVQPVGSPLSLECTVEGTSNPNLYWYRQAAGRGLQLLFYSVGIGQISSEVPQNLSASRPQDRQFILSSKKLLLSDSGFYLCAWSPNTRTGGPYNEQFFGPGTRLTVL.

The J gene is TRBJ2-1, the V gene TRBV6-5; no reliable D call. Trimming pared 10 bases from V and 4 bases from J, leaving 14 bases between. CDR1 and CDR2 (germline): MNHEY, SVGAGI. The CDR3 runs to 13 residues. The chain's CDR3 is CATRFLLYNEQFF. The CDR3 nucleotides read TGTGCCACCCGGTTTCTACTTTACAATGAGCAGTTCTTC.

This clonotype was picked up a small number of times. The rearrangement joins TRBV6-6 to TRBJ2-2; D remains ambiguous. Germline V CDR1 and CDR2: MNHNY, SVGAGI (reference sequence). Trimming pared 6 bases from V and 6 bases from J, leaving 11 bases between. The length of the CDR3 is 13 residues. The CDR3 DNA follows: TGTGCCAGCAGCCCCCTAAATCCCGGGGAGCTGTTTTTT. It is translated as CASSPLNPGELFF.

The chain couples TRBV19 to TRBJ2-7; TRBD1 might be the D (5 bases). CDR1 and CDR2 (germline): LNHDA, SQIVND (reference sequence). This CDR3 region has 13 residues. Trimming removed 5 bases from V and 0 bases from J, with 8 bases in between. CDR3 in DNA: TGTGCCAGTAGTGCAGGGCCCTCCTACGAGCAGTACTTC. Translated, it gives CASSAGPSYEQYF.

DNA for the CDR3: TGTGCCATCAGTGAGTCCAGGGGGTCATCGCCCCAGCATTTT. Its protein product is CAISESRGSSPQHF. The chain carries TRBV10-3 and TRBJ1-5; 7 bases are a match to TRBD1. The CDR3 runs to 14 residues. CDR1 ENHRY and CDR2 SYGVKD come from the germline V gene. Trimming took 0 bases from V and 9 from J; bases not matched to a gene: 5.

In this sample, this clonotype turned up a few times. V is TRBV2 and J is TRBJ1-2; a weak D match, TRBD1 (5 bases). Germline V gives CDR1 SNHLY, CDR2 FYNNEI. Trimming cost V 2 bases and J 4 bases, with 8 bases left between them. This CDR3 is built from 13 residues. The CDR3, as DNA: TGTGCCAGCAGTGAATCCGGGGGCTATGGCTACACCTTC. Translation: CASSESGGYGYTF.

This clonotype appeared a few times. This chain links TRBV19 with TRBJ1-5; 7 bases are shared with TRBD1. CDR1 and CDR2 (germline): LNHDA, SQIVND (reference sequence). The CDR3 extends over 13 amino acids. V dropped 7 bases and J dropped 6; count of bases not matched to a gene: 6. This CDR3 is CASNRGKIQPQHF. In DNA form, the CDR3 reads TGTGCCAGTAACAGGGGTAAGATTCAGCCCCAGCATTTT.

The chain joins TRBV5-1 to TRBJ2-3; maybe TRBD1 (6 bases). Germline CDR1 and CDR2: SGHRS and YFSETQ. V shed 4 bases and J shed 4 bases, with 16 bases lying between them. The CDR3 covers 15 residues. The CDR3 is CASSIYRVNSDTQYF. The CDR3 nucleotides are TGCGCCAGCAGCATCTACAGGGTAAATTCAGATACGCAGTATTTT.

The chain recombines TRBV5-1 with TRBJ1-2; perhaps TRBD1 as D (5 bases). CDR3 length: 13 residues. V was cut by 5 bases and J by 2 bases, with 10 bases left in between. CDR1 is SGHRS and CDR2 is YFSETQ in the germline V gene. The CDR3 here is CASRQDLNYGYTF. The CDR3 coding sequence is TGCGCCAGCAGACAGGACCTCAACTATGGCTACACCTTC. Variable domain in full (rest from reference TRBV5-1 and TRBJ1-2): KAGVTQTPRYLIKTRGQQVTLSCSPISGHRSVSWYQQTPGQGLQFLFEYFSETQRNKGNFPGRFSGRQFSNSRSEMNVSTLELGDSALYLCASRQDLNYGYTFGSGTRLTVV.

The sample holds a few counts of this clonotype. This chain joins TRBV7-2 and TRBJ1-6, with D tentatively TRBD1 (5 bases). The CDR3 spans 14 residues. CDR1 and CDR2 from the germline V gene are SGHTA and FQGNSA. Trimming took 3 bases from V and 8 from J, leaving 11 bases between them. CDR3 bases: TGTGCCAGCAGCTTTCTCCGGGGCGATTCACCCCTCCACTTT. Encoded protein: CASSFLRGDSPLHF.

CDR3: CASSLIGGPVNNEQFF. The CDR3 DNA is TGTGCCAGCAGCTTAATTGGGGGGCCGGTAAACAATGAGCAGTTCTTC. The gene calls are TRBV7-3 and TRBJ2-1; D could derive from TRBD1 or TRBD2 (6 bases each). V dropped 1 base and J dropped 5 bases, with 15 bases sitting between them. Germline CDR1 reads SGHTA; CDR2 reads FQGTGA. This CDR3 is 16 amino acids long.

V gene TRBV5-1 combines with J gene TRBJ2-7; 8 positions agree with TRBD2. The CDR3 contains 14 residues. V lost 0 bases, J lost 5 bases, and 4 bases stayed unmatched. Looked up from germline, CDR1 is SGHRS and CDR2 is YFSETQ. Written as DNA, the CDR3 is TGCGCCAGCAGCTTGGAAAGCGGGAGAGACGAGCAGTACTTC. Translation gives CASSLESGRDEQYF.